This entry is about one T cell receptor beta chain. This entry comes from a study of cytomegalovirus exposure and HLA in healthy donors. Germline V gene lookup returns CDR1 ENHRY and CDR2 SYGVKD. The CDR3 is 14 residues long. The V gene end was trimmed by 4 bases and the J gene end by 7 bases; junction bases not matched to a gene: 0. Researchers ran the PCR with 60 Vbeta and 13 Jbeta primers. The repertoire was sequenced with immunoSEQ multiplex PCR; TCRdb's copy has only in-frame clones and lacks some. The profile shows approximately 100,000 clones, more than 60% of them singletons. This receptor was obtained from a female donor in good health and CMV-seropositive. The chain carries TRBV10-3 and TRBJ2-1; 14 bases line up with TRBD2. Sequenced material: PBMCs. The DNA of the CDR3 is TGTGCCATCAGTGGGACTAGCGGGAGGAATGAGCAGTTCTTC. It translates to CAISGTSGRNEQFF.